What follows are 4 T cell receptor beta chains derived from one specimen sequenced in a study of OX40 agonist ivuxolimab in advanced cancers. Some clones are missing from TCRdb's copy, which holds only in-frame ones; the method was immunoSEQ multiplex PCR. Here the sample spans 70,000 or so clones, roughly 84% being singletons. The sample here was CD4+ or CD8+ T cells sorted from blood, taken in a trial of the OX40 agonist ivuxolimab. The receptors originated from an adult with an advanced solid tumor such as melanoma, head and neck, liver or kidney cancer.

The chain is built from TRBV7-2 and TRBJ1-3; 11 positions match TRBD1. The CDR3 is made up of 16 amino acids. CDR1 and CDR2 (germline): SGHTA, FQGNSA. The V segment lost 5 bases and the J segment 1 base; nucleotides outside the gene matches: 4. Written as DNA, the CDR3 is TGTGCCAGCAGCCGGACAGGGGGCTCATCTGGAAACACCATATATTTT. This gives the protein CASSRTGGSSGNTIYF.

The chain carries TRBV30 and TRBJ2-5; D is possibly TRBD2 (6 bases). This CDR3 is 11 amino acids long. V shed 5 bases and J shed 3 bases, with 7 bases lying between them. CDR1 and CDR2 (germline): GTSNPN, SVGIG (reference sequence). The CDR3 spells CAWGGKETQYF. In nucleotides, the CDR3 is TGTGCCTGGGGGGGGAAAGAGACCCAGTACTTC.

A few counts support this clone. Relative to the germline gene, one junction end is altered; a read error may explain this. The rearrangement links TRBV7-7 to TRBJ2-1; 9 nucleotides match TRBD2. Germline V gene lookup returns CDR1 SSHAT and CDR2 FNYEAQ (reference sequence). The CDR3 runs 14 residues. The CDR3: CASSLAGRYNEQFF. The CDR3 nucleotides are TGTGCCAGCAGCCTAGCGGGGCGATACAATGAGCAGTTCTTC.

The V and J genes are TRBV28 and TRBJ2-1; D is undetermined. CDR1 and CDR2 (germline): MDHEN, SYDVKM. Trimming took 7 bases from V and 4 from J, leaving 11 bases between them. The CDR3 runs to 13 residues. DNA for the CDR3: TGTGCCAGCACTCTGACCCTATACAATGAGCAGTTCTTC. Its translation: CASTLTLYNEQFF. The complete variable domain, with remaining parts taken from reference TRBV28 and TRBJ2-1, reads DVKVTQSSRYLVKRTGEKVFLECVQDMDHENMFWYRQDPGLGLRLIYFSYDVKMKEKGDIPEGYSVSREKKERFSLILESASTNQTSMYLCASTLTLYNEQFFGPGTRLTVL.